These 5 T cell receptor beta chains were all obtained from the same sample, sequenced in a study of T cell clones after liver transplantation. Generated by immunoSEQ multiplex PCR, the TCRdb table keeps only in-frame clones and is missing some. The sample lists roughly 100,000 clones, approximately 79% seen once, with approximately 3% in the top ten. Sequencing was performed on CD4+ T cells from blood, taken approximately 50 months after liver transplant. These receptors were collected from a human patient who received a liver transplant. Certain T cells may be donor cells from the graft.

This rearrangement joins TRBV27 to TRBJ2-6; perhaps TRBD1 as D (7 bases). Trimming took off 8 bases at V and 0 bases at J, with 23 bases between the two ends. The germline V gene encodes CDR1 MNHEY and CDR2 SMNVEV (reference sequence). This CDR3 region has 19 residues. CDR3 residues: CASPPVGGGDTSGANVLTF. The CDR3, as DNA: TGTGCCAGCCCCCCGGTCGGAGGGGGCGATACCTCTGGGGCCAACGTCCTGACTTTC.

DNA for the CDR3: TGTGCCAGCTCGGCCAGGACAGGGGGCGCGGATGAAAAACTGTTTTTT. This encodes CASSARTGGADEKLFF. This rearrangement joins TRBV18 to TRBJ1-4; 11 bases are a match to TRBD1. The V gene's germline CDR1 is KGHSH and CDR2 LQKENI. Germline trimming cut 6 bases from V and 6 bases from J; bases unmatched to any gene: 9. This CDR3 is 16 amino acids long.

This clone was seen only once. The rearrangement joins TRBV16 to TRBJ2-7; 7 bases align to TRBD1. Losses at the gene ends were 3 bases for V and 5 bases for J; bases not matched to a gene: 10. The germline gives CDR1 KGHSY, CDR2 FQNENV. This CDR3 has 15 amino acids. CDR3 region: CASSQGDRVGNEQYF. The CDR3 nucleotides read TGTGCCAGCAGCCAGGGAGACAGGGTTGGGAACGAGCAGTACTTC. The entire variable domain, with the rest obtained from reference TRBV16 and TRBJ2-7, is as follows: GEEVAQTPKHLVRGEGQKAKLYCAPIKGHSYVFWYQQVLKNEFKFLISFQNENVFDETGMPKERFSAKCLPNSPCSLEIQATKLEDSAVYFCASSQGDRVGNEQYFGPGTRLTVT.

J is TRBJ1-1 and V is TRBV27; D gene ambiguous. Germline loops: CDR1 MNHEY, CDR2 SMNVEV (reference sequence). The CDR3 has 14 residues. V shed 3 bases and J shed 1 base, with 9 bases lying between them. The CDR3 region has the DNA TGTGCCAGCAGTTTTTCGGCACCGAACACTGAAGCTTTCTTT. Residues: CASSFSAPNTEAFF.

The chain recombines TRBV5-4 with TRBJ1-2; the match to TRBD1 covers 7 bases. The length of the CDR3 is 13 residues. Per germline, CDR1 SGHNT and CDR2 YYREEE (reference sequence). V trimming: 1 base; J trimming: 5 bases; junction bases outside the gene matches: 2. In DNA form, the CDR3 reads TGTGCCAGCAGCTTGTTACAGGGGTATGGCTACACCTTC. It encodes CASSLLQGYGYTF.